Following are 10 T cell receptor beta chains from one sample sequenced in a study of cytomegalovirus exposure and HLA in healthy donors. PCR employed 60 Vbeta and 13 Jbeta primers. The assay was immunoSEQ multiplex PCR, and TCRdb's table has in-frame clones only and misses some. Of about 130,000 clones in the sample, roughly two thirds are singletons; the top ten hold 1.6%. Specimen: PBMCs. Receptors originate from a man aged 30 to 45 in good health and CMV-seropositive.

The CDR3 DNA is TGCGCCAGCAGCAAAGGGACAGGGGGCGATTTTTATGAGCAGTTCTTC. It specifies CASSKGTGGDFYEQFF. V is TRBV5-1 and J is TRBJ2-1, with TRBD1 matching 12 bases. The CDR3 totals 16 residues. CDR1 is SGHRS and CDR2 is YFSETQ in the germline V gene. V shed 4 bases, J shed 8 bases, and the junction held 10 bases outside the gene matches.

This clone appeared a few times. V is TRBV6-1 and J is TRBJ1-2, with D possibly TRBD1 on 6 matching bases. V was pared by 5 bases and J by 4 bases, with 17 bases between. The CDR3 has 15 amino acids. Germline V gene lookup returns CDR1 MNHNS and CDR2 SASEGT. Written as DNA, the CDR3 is TGTGCCAGCAGTAGATCCGGGACACCGGGCTATGGCTACACCTTC. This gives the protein CASSRSGTPGYGYTF.

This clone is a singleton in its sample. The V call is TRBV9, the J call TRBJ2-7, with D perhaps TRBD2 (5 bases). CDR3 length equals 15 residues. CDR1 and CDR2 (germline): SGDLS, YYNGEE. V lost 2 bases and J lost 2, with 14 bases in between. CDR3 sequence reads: CASSVAPDSPYEQYF. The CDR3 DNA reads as TGTGCCAGCAGCGTTGCCCCGGACTCGCCCTACGAGCAGTACTTC.

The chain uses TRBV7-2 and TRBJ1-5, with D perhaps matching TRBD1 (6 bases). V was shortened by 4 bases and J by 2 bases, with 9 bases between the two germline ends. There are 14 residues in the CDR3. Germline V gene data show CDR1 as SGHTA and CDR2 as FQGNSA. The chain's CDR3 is CASSSTGGNQPQHF. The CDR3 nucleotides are TGTGCCAGCAGCTCGACAGGTGGCAATCAGCCCCAGCATTTT.

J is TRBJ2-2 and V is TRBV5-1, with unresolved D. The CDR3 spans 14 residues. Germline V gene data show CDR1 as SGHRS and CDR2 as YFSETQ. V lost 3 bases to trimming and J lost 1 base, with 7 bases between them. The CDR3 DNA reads TGCGCCAGCAGCTCATTACAGAACACCGGGGAGCTGTTTTTT. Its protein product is CASSSLQNTGELFF.

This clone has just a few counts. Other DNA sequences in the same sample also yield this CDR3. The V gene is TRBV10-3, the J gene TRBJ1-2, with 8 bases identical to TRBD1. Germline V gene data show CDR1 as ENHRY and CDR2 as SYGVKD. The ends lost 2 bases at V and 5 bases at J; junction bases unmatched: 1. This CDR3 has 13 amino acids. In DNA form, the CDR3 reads TGTGCCATCAGTGAGGACAGGGGTTATGGCTACACCTTC. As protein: CAISEDRGYGYTF.

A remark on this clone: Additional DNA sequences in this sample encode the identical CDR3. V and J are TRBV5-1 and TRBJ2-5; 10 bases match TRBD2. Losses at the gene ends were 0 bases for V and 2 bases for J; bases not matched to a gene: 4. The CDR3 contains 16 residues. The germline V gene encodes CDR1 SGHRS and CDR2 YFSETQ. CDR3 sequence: CASSLGLAGAQETQYF. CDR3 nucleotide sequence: TGCGCCAGCAGCTTGGGACTAGCGGGCGCTCAAGAGACCCAGTACTTC. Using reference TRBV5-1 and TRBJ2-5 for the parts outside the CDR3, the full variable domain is KAGVTQTPRYLIKTRGQQVTLSCSPISGHRSVSWYQQTPGQGLQFLFEYFSETQRNKGNFPGRFSGRQFSNSRSEMNVSTLELGDSALYLCASSLGLAGAQETQYFGPGTRLLVL.

This CDR3 reads CASSFSGLQPQHF. CDR3 nucleotide sequence: TGTGCCAGCAGCTTCTCAGGTTTGCAGCCCCAGCATTTT. V is TRBV5-4 and J is TRBJ1-5; D is uncertain. CDR1 is SGHNT, CDR2 YYREEE, per germline (reference sequence). This CDR3 spans 13 amino acids. The V end was cut by 2 bases, the J end by 7 bases, with 10 bases between.

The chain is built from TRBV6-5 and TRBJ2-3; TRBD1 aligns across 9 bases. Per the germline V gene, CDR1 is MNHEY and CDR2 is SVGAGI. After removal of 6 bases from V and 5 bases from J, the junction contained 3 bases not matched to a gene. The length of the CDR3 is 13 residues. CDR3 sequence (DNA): TGTGCCAGCAGGGGGACAGGGCGAGATACGCAGTATTTT. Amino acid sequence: CASRGTGRDTQYF.

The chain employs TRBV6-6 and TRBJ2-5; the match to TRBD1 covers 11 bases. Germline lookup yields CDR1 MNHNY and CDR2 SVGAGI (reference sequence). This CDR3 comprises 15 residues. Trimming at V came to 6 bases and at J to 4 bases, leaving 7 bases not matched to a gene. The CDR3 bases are TGTGCCAGCAGACTACCGGACAGGGGGCTAGAGACCCAGTACTTC. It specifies CASRLPDRGLETQYF.